The clone carrying this T cell receptor (beta chain) came up a few times. Repertoires were generated with immunoSEQ multiplex PCR, while TCRdb's copy carries only in-frame clones and drops some. The sample has over 12,000 clones, around 69% seen once; the top ten hold around 60%. The sample is drawn from a study of T cell repertoires in MIS-A myocarditis. This CDR3 comprises 15 residues. With V trimmed by 4 bases and J by 5 bases, 11 bases remained unmatched. Germline V gene lookup returns CDR1 GTSNPN and CDR2 SVGIG (reference sequence). V is TRBV30 and J is TRBJ2-1; TRBD1 agrees at 7 bases. The sample taken for sequencing was left ventricle heart tissue obtained at autopsy. The receptor's source is a man aged 18-30 years with fulminant myocarditis from multisystem inflammatory syndrome in adults (MIS-A) after COVID-19. For the CDR3, the DNA is TGTGCCTGGATAAACGTGGGGCAGGGGGACAATGAGCAGTTCTTC. The encoded protein is CAWINVGQGDNEQFF.